This T cell receptor (beta chain) was identified in a study of blood T cell repertoires in COVID-19. Participant-given clinical history determined each cohort assignment. Sequencing was performed with immunoSEQ multiplex PCR; in TCRdb, only in-frame clones are kept and a portion is missing. Here the sample spans approximately 300,000 clones, around 87% being singletons. The V and J ends lost 0 bases and 16 bases, in that order; junction bases with no gene match: 9. This CDR3 is 13 amino acids long. The V gene's germline CDR1 is WSHSY and CDR2 SAAADI. The specimen sequenced was PBMCs or T cells enriched from blood (not recorded which). This sequence originates from a woman aged 25 to 39 who had recovered from COVID-19. The genes are TRBV10-2 and TRBJ2-1, with TRBD2 identical over 7 bases. The CDR3 bases are TGCGCCAGCAGTGAGTCACAAGGGGCGGGGGAATTCTTC. Translating it yields CASSESQGAGEFF.